This T cell receptor beta chain was sequenced for a study of T-cell reconstitution after alpha-beta-depleted transplantation in children. The CDR3 spans 12 residues. The J segment lost 4 bases and the V segment lost 8 bases, leaving 3 bases of the junction unmatched. Per germline, CDR1 ENHRY and CDR2 SYGVKD. This clonotype was detected ten times or more. The antigen remains unidentified. Findings of the study overall: The study reportedly traced alpha-beta T cells about two months after transplant to several hundred expanded graft clones.

This sample's TCRbeta library carried unique molecular identifier barcodes. One entry per CDR3 protein, called by TCRdb with MiXCR from the PCR reads. The sample shows about 580,000 distinct CDR3 sequences, 20% to 25% of them seen only once. The V and J genes are TRBV10-3 and TRBJ2-5, with 8 nucleotides matching TRBD1. This receptor was taken from a boy less than two years old who had a stem cell transplant for acute myeloid leukemia, so the T cells may come from the graft donor. The specimen was PBMCs, mostly from graft donor cells, collected 360 days after TCRalphabeta/CD19-depleted stem cell transplant. In DNA, the CDR3 is TGTGCCATCGGCGACAGGGGAGAGACCCAGTACTTC. Protein product: CAIGDRGETQYF.